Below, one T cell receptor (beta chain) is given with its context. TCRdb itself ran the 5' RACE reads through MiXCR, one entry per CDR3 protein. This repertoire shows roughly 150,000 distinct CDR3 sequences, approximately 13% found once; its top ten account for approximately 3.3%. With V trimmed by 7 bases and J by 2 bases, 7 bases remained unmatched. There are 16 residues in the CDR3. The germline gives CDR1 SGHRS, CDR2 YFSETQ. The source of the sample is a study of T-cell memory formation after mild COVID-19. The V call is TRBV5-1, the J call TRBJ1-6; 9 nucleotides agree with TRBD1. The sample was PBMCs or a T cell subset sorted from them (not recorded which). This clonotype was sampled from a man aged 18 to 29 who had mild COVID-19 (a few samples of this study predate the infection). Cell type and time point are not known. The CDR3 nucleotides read TGCGCCAGCCGCTCCAGGACAGGGGCCTATAATTCACCCCTCCACTTT. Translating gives CASRSRTGAYNSPLHF.